Presented here are 20 T cell receptor beta chains from one specimen sequenced in a study of shared clonotypes between healthy human individuals. Produced via immunoSEQ multiplex PCR; TCRdb's table is partial and in-frame only. The data contain 2 million to 2.5 million clones, approximately 96% of them singletons. The specimen was naive CD4+ T cells sorted from blood. Subset defined: CD45RA+ positively selected. The receptor source for this set is a man aged 18 to 29 in good health.

The J gene is TRBJ1-4, the V gene TRBV5-1; TRBD1 aligns across 8 bases. Losses at the gene ends were 5 bases for V and 8 bases for J; bases not matched to a gene: 8. The CDR3 sequence is 14 residues long. The germline gives CDR1 SGHRS, CDR2 YFSETQ. The CDR3 protein is CASRTDRAGEKLFF. Written as DNA, the CDR3 is TGCGCCAGCAGGACGGACAGGGCGGGGGAAAAACTGTTTTTT. Drawing the rest from reference TRBV5-1 and TRBJ1-4, the complete variable domain is KAGVTQTPRYLIKTRGQQVTLSCSPISGHRSVSWYQQTPGQGLQFLFEYFSETQRNKGNFPGRFSGRQFSNSRSEMNVSTLELGDSALYLCASRTDRAGEKLFFGSGTQLSVL.

J is TRBJ1-1 and V is TRBV6-6; D unclear. Between the trimmed V and J ends, which lost 5 bases and 5 bases, there was a span of 15 bases. This CDR3 has 14 amino acids. Germline values: CDR1 MNHNY, CDR2 SVGAGI (reference sequence). The DNA for the CDR3 is TGTGCCAGCAGTCCCGGGATATGGAGGACTGAAGCTTTCTTT. Amino acids: CASSPGIWRTEAFF.

This rearrangement joins TRBV5-4 to TRBJ2-5, with TRBD2 matching over 9 bases. J gave up 2 bases and V 1 base, and 3 bases lay outside the gene matches. The CDR3 spans 15 residues. Germline assignment: CDR1 SGHNT and CDR2 YYREEE (reference sequence). In DNA, the CDR3 is TGTGCCAGCAGCTTGATAACTAGCGGGCAAGAGACCCAGTACTTC. This codes for CASSLITSGQETQYF.

The V call is TRBV5-4, the J call TRBJ2-5; D ambiguous. CDR3 length: 14 residues. Per the germline V gene, CDR1 is SGHNT and CDR2 is YYREEE (reference sequence). V was pared by 0 bases and J by 3 bases, with 9 bases between. The CDR3 bases are TGTGCCAGCAGCTTGGACGAACTAAAAGAGACCCAGTACTTC. Protein product: CASSLDELKETQYF. The full variable domain, in which reference TRBV5-4 and TRBJ2-5 provide the parts outside the CDR3, is ETGVTQSPTHLIKTRGQQVTLRCSSQSGHNTVSWYQQALGQGPQFIFQYYREEENGRGNFPPRFSGLQFPNYSSELNVNALELDDSALYLCASSLDELKETQYFGPGTRLLVL.

A word on this clone: Within the sample, other DNA sequences also encode this same CDR3. The V and J genes are TRBV28 and TRBJ2-1; possibly TRBD1 for D (5 bases). Germline lookup yields CDR1 MDHEN and CDR2 SYDVKM. V dropped 2 bases and J dropped 4 bases, with 9 bases sitting between them. CDR3 length: 14 amino acids. The CDR3 here is CASSLQGAYNEQFF. In DNA form, the CDR3 reads TGTGCCAGCAGTTTACAGGGCGCTTACAATGAGCAGTTCTTC.

The V gene is TRBV30, the J gene TRBJ2-7; 7 bases are shared with TRBD2. This CDR3 region has 14 residues. V shed 4 bases, J shed 5 bases, and the junction held 11 bases outside the gene matches. Germline V gene lookup returns CDR1 GTSNPN and CDR2 SVGIG (reference sequence). For the CDR3, the DNA is TGTGCCTGGAATAGGGACTACCCCGGCGACGAGCAGTACTTC. Translating gives CAWNRDYPGDEQYF.

This clone was observed a few times. The V call is TRBV7-9, the J call TRBJ1-1, with D maybe TRBD1 (5 bases). The CDR3 has 13 amino acids. V lost 4 bases to trimming and J lost 11 bases, with 17 bases between them. CDR1 and CDR2 from the germline V gene are SEHNR and FQNEAQ (reference sequence). The CDR3 protein is CASSYLGQGSAFF. In DNA, the CDR3 is TGTGCCAGCAGCTACCTGGGGCAGGGCTCGGCTTTCTTT.

The V call is TRBV6-4, the J call TRBJ2-4, with TRBD1 identical over 9 bases. Germline values: CDR1 MRHNA, CDR2 SNTAGT. Germline trimming cut 8 bases from V and 0 bases from J; bases unmatched to any gene: 14. This CDR3 has 18 amino acids. This CDR3 is CASPTRDRVEVAKNIQYF. CDR3 nucleotide sequence: TGTGCCAGCCCCACGCGGGACAGGGTAGAGGTAGCCAAAAACATTCAGTACTTC.

The chain is built from TRBV19 and TRBJ1-2; 8 nucleotides agree with TRBD1. Trimming took 10 bases from V and 2 from J; bases not matched to a gene: 12. Germline lookup yields CDR1 LNHDA and CDR2 SQIVND (reference sequence). The CDR3 is 15 amino acids. The CDR3 sequence: CATRPVDRENYGYTF. CDR3 DNA sequence: TGTGCCACCCGCCCGGTGGACAGGGAAAACTATGGCTACACCTTC. Drawing the rest from reference TRBV19 and TRBJ1-2, the complete variable domain is DGGITQSPKYLFRKEGQNVTLSCEQNLNHDAMYWYRQDPGQGLRLIYYSQIVNDFQKGDIAEGYSVSREKKESFPLTVTSAQKNPTAFYLCATRPVDRENYGYTFGSGTRLTVV.

This clone was observed once. The chain joins TRBV5-6 to TRBJ1-5, with D uncertain. Trimming pared 0 bases from V and 0 bases from J, leaving 10 bases between. Germline V CDR1 and CDR2: SGHDT, YYEEEE. This CDR3 has 16 residues. The CDR3 coding sequence is TGTGCCAGCAGCTTGGATGCCGGGGATAGCAATCAGCCCCAGCATTTT. Residues: CASSLDAGDSNQPQHF.

As to this clone: Other DNA sequences in this sample translate to the same CDR3. The rearrangement links TRBV10-1 to TRBJ2-7; D unresolved. CDR3 size: 14 residues. The germline CDR1 and CDR2 sequences are WNHNN and SYGVQD (reference sequence). The V gene lost 0 bases and the J gene lost 1 base, with 7 bases spanning the gap. The CDR3 DNA sequence: TGCGCCAGCAGTGAGTCGGGTAGTTCCTACGAGCAGTACTTC. This translates into CASSESGSSYEQYF.

V gene TRBV6-1 combines with J gene TRBJ2-4; 7 bases are shared with TRBD1. Germline values: CDR1 MNHNS, CDR2 SASEGT. V was clipped by 2 bases and J by 7 bases; unmatched bases: 8. The CDR3 covers 15 residues. Here the CDR3 DNA reads TGTGCCAGCAGTGAACAGGTCGGCAGGGGGAACATTCAGTACTTC. Protein: CASSEQVGRGNIQYF.

The V and J genes are TRBV28 and TRBJ1-6; D remains ambiguous. CDR3 length: 13 residues. Trimming removed 8 bases from V and 4 bases from J, with 9 bases in between. Per germline, CDR1 MDHEN and CDR2 SYDVKM. The CDR3 coding sequence is TGTGCCAGCGGGCCGGCATATAATTCACCCCTCCACTTT. Translated, it gives CASGPAYNSPLHF.

A word on this clone: Other DNA sequences in this specimen translate into the identical CDR3. This rearrangement joins TRBV20-1 to TRBJ1-1, with D tentatively TRBD1 (6 bases). The V gene lost 5 bases and the J gene lost 7 bases, with 11 bases spanning the gap. The CDR3 spans 11 residues. Germline CDR1 is DFQATT and CDR2 is SNEGSKA (reference sequence). The CDR3 reads CSALDSLEAFF. The CDR3 nucleotides are TGCAGTGCTCTGGACAGCCTTGAAGCTTTCTTT.

The genes are TRBV30 and TRBJ1-2; a weak D match, TRBD1 (6 bases). The CDR3 spans 14 residues. The V end lost 7 bases, the J end lost 4 bases, and 19 bases lay between the germline ends. The germline gives CDR1 GTSNPN, CDR2 SVGIG (reference sequence). CDR3 amino acids: CAFPTGQKSYGYTF. The CDR3 DNA follows: TGTGCCTTCCCGACTGGACAGAAATCCTATGGCTACACCTTC.

The genes are TRBV5-6 and TRBJ1-5; 7 nucleotides align to TRBD1. Per germline, CDR1 SGHDT and CDR2 YYEEEE. This CDR3 is built from 16 residues. The trim removed 1 base at V and 2 bases at J, leaving 6 bases unmatched. CDR3 coding DNA: TGTGCCAGCAGCTTGTGGGGACAGCCACGCAATCAGCCCCAGCATTTT. Translation gives CASSLWGQPRNQPQHF.

CDR3 sequence reads: CASSEQGLGGEEQFF. In DNA, the CDR3 is TGTGCCAGCTCGGAACAGGGACTAGGGGGAGAGGAGCAGTTCTTC. This chain links TRBV2 with TRBJ2-1; 8 bases agree with TRBD2. Germline V gives CDR1 SNHLY, CDR2 FYNNEI. V was pared by 8 bases and J by 10 bases, with 16 bases of the junction left unmatched. The CDR3 runs 15 residues.

The rearrangement joins TRBV30 to TRBJ2-4, with D unresolved. CDR3 length: 12 residues. V lost 1 base and J lost 15, with 16 bases in between. Germline CDR1 reads GTSNPN; CDR2 reads SVGIG (reference sequence). The CDR3 reads CAWSGTAPPAYF. CDR3 coding DNA: TGTGCCTGGAGTGGAACCGCCCCCCCTGCGTACTTC.

Points on this clone: Other nucleotide sequences in the sample specify the same CDR3. The chain combines TRBV4-1 with TRBJ2-3, with 8 bases lining up with TRBD2. Germline-derived CDR1 and CDR2 are MGHRA and YSYEKL. The CDR3 has 16 residues. V trimming: 1 base; J trimming: 3 bases; junction bases outside the gene matches: 6. The CDR3 here is CASSQGASGGTDTQYF. Here the CDR3 DNA reads TGCGCCAGCAGCCAAGGTGCAAGCGGGGGAACAGATACGCAGTATTTT.

CDR3: CAWSPKGGNQPQHF. The CDR3 DNA reads as TGTGCCTGGAGTCCTAAGGGGGGAAATCAGCCCCAGCATTTT. The genes are TRBV30 and TRBJ1-5; tentatively, D is TRBD1 (6 bases). V was cut by 2 bases and J by 4 bases, with 12 bases left in between. The CDR3 covers 14 residues. Germline CDR1 is GTSNPN and CDR2 is SVGIG (reference sequence).